Listed here are 12 T cell receptor beta chains from one sample, sequenced in a study of T cell changes during pregnancy in multiple sclerosis. The method was immunoSEQ multiplex PCR; TCRdb's version includes in-frame clones alone and lacks a portion of them. The sample lists approximately 50,000 clones; more than 85% were seen once. Material: CD4+ T cells from peripheral blood mononuclear cells, obtained after pregnancy. Receptor source: a female donor with multiple sclerosis, enrolled in a pregnancy study.

V gene TRBV6-6 combines with J gene TRBJ2-5, with a tentative D call TRBD1 (5 bases). The CDR3 runs 12 residues. Germline V lookup: CDR1 MNHNY, CDR2 SVGAGI (reference sequence). Trimming removed 7 bases from V and 4 bases from J, with 10 bases in between. CDR3 sequence reads: CASNTGAETQYF. CDR3 nucleotide sequence: TGTGCCAGCAATACAGGAGCAGAGACCCAGTACTTC.

The genes are TRBV5-1 and TRBJ2-1; D possibly corresponds to TRBD1 (6 bases). The ends were cut back, 4 bases at V and 5 bases at J, with 19 bases in the middle. CDR1 and CDR2 (germline): SGHRS, YFSETQ. The CDR3 has 16 residues. This chain's CDR3 is CASSLTTGQKNNEQFF. For the CDR3, the DNA is TGCGCCAGCAGCCTGACCACAGGGCAAAAAAACAATGAGCAGTTCTTC.

This chain uses TRBV5-8 with TRBJ2-5; D is undetermined. The germline V and J ends were trimmed by 1 base and 2 bases, with 6 bases remaining between them. The CDR3 totals 13 residues. The germline V gene has CDR1 SGHTS and CDR2 YDEGEE. The CDR3: CASSLHKQETQYF. In DNA form, the CDR3 reads TGTGCCAGCAGCTTGCACAAGCAAGAGACCCAGTACTTC.

The chain recombines TRBV7-3 with TRBJ2-1; 7 bases fit TRBD2. The junction had 5 bases not matched to a gene; V was cut back by 5 bases and J by 4 bases. CDR1 SGHTA and CDR2 FQGTGA come from the germline V gene. CDR3 size: 14 residues. The DNA of the CDR3 is TGTGCCAGCAGCCAAGTGGGGGGGTACAATGAGCAGTTCTTC. It translates to CASSQVGGYNEQFF. The full variable domain, with the rest looked up from reference TRBV7-3 and TRBJ2-1, is GAGVSQTPSNKVTEKGKYVELRCDPISGHTALYWYRQSLGQGPEFLIYFQGTGAADDSGLPNDRFFAVRPEGSVSTLKIQRTERGDSAVYLCASSQVGGYNEQFFGPGTRLTVL.

V is TRBV30 and J is TRBJ2-2; D is perhaps TRBD2 (5 bases). Germline V gene sequence: CDR1 GTSNPN, CDR2 SVGIG (reference sequence). This CDR3 is 15 amino acids long. V lost 1 base, J lost 5 bases, and 14 bases lay in between. The CDR3 nucleotides read TGTGCCTGGAGTGGGTCTAGCCCGGGAACCGGGGAGCTGTTTTTT. Amino acids: CAWSGSSPGTGELFF.

This clone was picked up one time. This chain uses TRBV19 with TRBJ1-2; no clear D gene. The V end was cut by 5 bases, the J end by 2 bases, with 15 bases between. The CDR3 loop spans 15 amino acids. Germline-derived CDR1 and CDR2 are LNHDA and SQIVND (reference sequence). The CDR3 sequence: CASSRPSRPNYGYTF. In DNA form, the CDR3 reads TGTGCCAGTAGTCGCCCCTCCAGGCCCAACTATGGCTACACCTTC.

This chain connects TRBV5-4 to TRBJ1-3, with 7 bases that match TRBD1. CDR3 size: 13 residues. Germline CDR1 reads SGHNT; CDR2 reads YYREEE (reference sequence). Trimming at V came to 0 bases and at J to 8 bases, leaving 2 bases not matched to a gene. CDR3 sequence (DNA): TGTGCCAGCAGCTTGGAACAGGGGTACACCATATATTTT. Translated, it gives CASSLEQGYTIYF.

The gene calls are TRBV9 and TRBJ2-3, with D perhaps TRBD2 (5 bases). CDR1 is SGDLS, CDR2 YYNGEE, per germline. Trimming left V 4 bases short and J 9 bases short, with 18 bases between. The CDR3 contains 14 residues. CDR3 sequence (DNA): TGTGCCAGCAGCCCCTACGAGGGCCTAAGGACGCAGTATTTT. It specifies CASSPYEGLRTQYF.

The chain combines TRBV29-1 with TRBJ2-2; D perhaps matches TRBD2 (6 bases). The CDR3 covers 17 residues. Germline CDR1 SQVTM, CDR2 ANQGSEA. Trimming took off 6 bases at V and 4 bases at J, with 24 bases between the two ends. The CDR3 nucleotides are TGCAGCGTCTTCATTCTGGGGACCGGGACTCGCACCGGGGAGCTGTTTTTT. Encoded protein: CSVFILGTGTRTGELFF.

The J gene is TRBJ2-4, the V gene TRBV7-9; 7 bases match TRBD1. CDR1 SEHNR and CDR2 FQNEAQ come from the germline V gene (reference sequence). This CDR3 region has 16 residues. Germline trimming cut 1 base from V and 5 bases from J; bases unmatched to any gene: 8. CDR3 in DNA: TGTGCCAGCAGCTTAGTCCACGGGACAGAAGAAAACATTCAGTACTTC. Its protein is CASSLVHGTEENIQYF. The whole variable domain, filled in from reference TRBV7-9 and TRBJ2-4, reads DTGVSQNPRHKITKRGQNVTFRCDPISEHNRLYWYRQTLGQGPEFLTYFQNEAQLEKSRLLSDRFSAERPKGSFSTLEIQRTEQGDSAMYLCASSLVHGTEENIQYFGAGTRLSVL.

In DNA, the CDR3 is TGCGCCAGCAGCCACCCGTACAGGGGGCTGACTCCCATGAACACTGAAGCTTTCTTT. This gives the protein CASSHPYRGLTPMNTEAFF. The V call is TRBV4-1, the J call TRBJ1-1; 9 bases are a match to TRBD1. The CDR3 length is 19 residues. The germline gives CDR1 MGHRA, CDR2 YSYEKL. V shed 3 bases and J 0 bases; nucleotides not matched to a gene: 14.

This clone was counted a few times. V and J are TRBV6-1 and TRBJ2-6; 7 nucleotides match TRBD1. V was pared by 8 bases and J by 4 bases, with 8 bases of the junction left unmatched. Germline V gene data show CDR1 as MNHNS and CDR2 as SASEGT. The CDR3 runs 15 residues. Written as DNA, the CDR3 is TGTGCCAGCCTGCCGACAGGGAGAGGGGCCAACGTCCTGACTTTC. Amino acid sequence: CASLPTGRGANVLTF.